The 15 T cell receptor beta chains in this list originate from one sample, sequenced in a study of T cell changes during pregnancy in multiple sclerosis. Libraries were prepared by immunoSEQ multiplex PCR; TCRdb keeps only in-frame clonotypes and omits some of them. The sample lists around 86,000 clones; 80% to 95% were seen once. The sequenced sample was peripheral blood, obtained in the first trimester of pregnancy. The receptors here all came from a female donor with multiple sclerosis, enrolled in a pregnancy study.

The chain links TRBV7-8 to TRBJ2-7; D possibly corresponds to TRBD2 (7 bases). This CDR3 has 15 amino acids. V was clipped by 4 bases and J by 3 bases, with 16 bases between them. The germline V gene encodes CDR1 SGHVS and CDR2 FQNEAQ. In DNA, the CDR3 is TGTGCCAGCAGCTCCCCGGGGGGAGGGGGCTACGAGCAGTACTTC. This encodes CASSSPGGGGYEQYF.

The chain couples TRBV5-4 to TRBJ2-5, with TRBD2 matching over 7 bases. This CDR3 is 15 amino acids long. V lost 6 bases to trimming and J lost 2 bases; unmatched junction nucleotides: 10. The germline V gene encodes CDR1 SGHNT and CDR2 YYREEE (reference sequence). CDR3 sequence reads: CASTPGSGPQETQYF. The CDR3 bases are TGTGCCAGCACCCCGGGTAGCGGGCCTCAAGAGACCCAGTACTTC. Full variable domain (rest looked up from reference TRBV5-4 and TRBJ2-5): ETGVTQSPTHLIKTRGQQVTLRCSSQSGHNTVSWYQQALGQGPQFIFQYYREEENGRGNFPPRFSGLQFPNYSSELNVNALELDDSALYLCASTPGSGPQETQYFGPGTRLLVL.

The chain has TRBV11-2 and TRBJ1-5; the D is unclear. The germline CDR1 and CDR2 sequences are SGHAT and FQNNGV. This CDR3 contains 12 residues. Trimming shortened V by 5 bases and J by 9 bases, and 11 bases separated the two germline ends. The CDR3 reads CASSRERGPQHF. The CDR3, as DNA: TGTGCCAGCAGCCGAGAACGGGGGCCCCAGCATTTT.

Remarks on this clone: The sample carries other DNA sequences with the same CDR3. This chain links TRBV19 with TRBJ1-1, with D perhaps TRBD1 (5 bases). V was trimmed by 1 base and J by 0 bases, leaving 9 bases between them. Germline V gene data show CDR1 as LNHDA and CDR2 as SQIVND (reference sequence). The CDR3 loop spans 15 amino acids. CDR3 protein: CASSIGTGVNTEAFF. The CDR3 DNA sequence: TGTGCCAGTAGTATAGGAACGGGGGTGAACACTGAAGCTTTCTTT.

This chain links TRBV9 with TRBJ2-5; 8 nucleotides line up with TRBD2. Germline values: CDR1 SGDLS, CDR2 YYNGEE. The CDR3 loop spans 14 amino acids. Trimming took 0 bases from V and 5 from J; bases not matched to a gene: 3. The CDR3 region has the DNA TGTGCCAGCAGCGTAGGGACTAGCCGGGAGACCCAGTACTTC. It is translated as CASSVGTSRETQYF.

The chain combines TRBV19 with TRBJ1-3, with D possibly being TRBD1 (5 bases). Germline CDR1 reads LNHDA; CDR2 reads SQIVND (reference sequence). The CDR3 loop spans 16 amino acids. V lost 5 bases to trimming and J lost 0 bases, with 14 bases between them. The CDR3 here is CASSSRDFRSGNTIYF. In DNA, the CDR3 is TGTGCCAGTAGTTCCCGGGACTTCCGCTCTGGAAACACCATATATTTT.

The chain has TRBV9 and TRBJ2-1; D possibly corresponds to TRBD1 (6 bases). The CDR3 is 16 residues long. The V gene's germline CDR1 is SGDLS and CDR2 YYNGEE. Trimming cost V 3 bases and J 2 bases, with 15 bases left between them. The CDR3 loop reads CASSDSGTSPYNEQFF. CDR3 coding DNA: TGTGCCAGCAGCGACTCCGGGACATCTCCCTACAATGAGCAGTTCTTC.

This clone has just one count. The chain couples TRBV7-9 to TRBJ1-1, with D unresolved. Germline assignment: CDR1 SEHNR and CDR2 FQNEAQ (reference sequence). This CDR3 is 14 amino acids long. The V end lost 5 bases, the J end lost 6 bases, and 16 bases lay between the germline ends. The CDR3 DNA is TGTGCCAGCAGCCGGCGGCAGTTCAACGCTGAAGCTTTCTTT. Its protein is CASSRRQFNAEAFF.

This clone was detected only once. The DNA for the CDR3 is TGCGCCAGCAGCTTGATGGGACAGGGGGGTGGCACAGATACGCAGTATTTT. It is translated as CASSLMGQGGGTDTQYF. The chain is built from TRBV5-1 and TRBJ2-3; 11 bases are shared with TRBD1. Germline CDR1 is SGHRS and CDR2 is YFSETQ. The CDR3 length is 17 residues. V shed 1 base and J 1 base; nucleotides not matched to a gene: 5.

The V call is TRBV7-2, the J call TRBJ1-2; D not certain. Germline CDR1 is SGHTA and CDR2 is FQGNSA. Between the trimmed V and J ends, which lost 8 bases and 7 bases, there was a span of 17 bases. CDR3 size: 13 residues. The CDR3 bases are TGTGCCAGCCGCGGAGCGACGAACGGTGGCTACACCTTC. Amino acid sequence: CASRGATNGGYTF.

This clone was observed a single time. The chain combines TRBV10-1 with TRBJ2-2, with 9 bases lining up with TRBD2. The CDR3 contains 14 residues. Unmatched junction bases numbered 3, after V lost 4 bases and J lost 6 bases. Germline CDR1 WNHNN, CDR2 SYGVQD (reference sequence). As DNA, the CDR3 is TGCGCCAGCAGTGGCGGGAGGGAGGCCGGGGAGCTGTTTTTT. Translating it yields CASSGGREAGELFF.

This chain links TRBV20-1 with TRBJ2-7, with D tentatively TRBD2 (5 bases). The CDR3 is made up of 11 amino acids. Trimming removed 7 bases at V and 3 bases at J, with 10 bases between. Germline assignment: CDR1 DFQATT and CDR2 SNEGSKA (reference sequence). The CDR3 here is CSGRTLYEQYF. CDR3 nucleotide sequence: TGCAGTGGTAGGACTCTCTACGAGCAGTACTTC.

The chain recombines TRBV5-1 with TRBJ2-6; D is possibly TRBD1 (6 bases). CDR1 is SGHRS and CDR2 is YFSETQ in the germline V gene. The CDR3 covers 18 residues. The V and J ends lost 1 base and 0 bases respectively, with 14 bases between them. The CDR3 DNA follows: TGCGCCAGCAGCTTGCTCAGGGGCACTTCCTCTGGGGCCAACGTCCTGACTTTC. It is translated as CASSLLRGTSSGANVLTF. The full variable domain, with the rest looked up from reference TRBV5-1 and TRBJ2-6, is KAGVTQTPRYLIKTRGQQVTLSCSPISGHRSVSWYQQTPGQGLQFLFEYFSETQRNKGNFPGRFSGRQFSNSRSEMNVSTLELGDSALYLCASSLLRGTSSGANVLTFGAGSRLTVL.

The V call is TRBV7-9, the J call TRBJ2-1; possibly TRBD1 for D (6 bases). Germline lookup yields CDR1 SEHNR and CDR2 FQNEAQ (reference sequence). The CDR3 loop spans 12 amino acids. Trimming pared 4 bases from V and 9 bases from J, leaving 10 bases between. The CDR3: CASSSTGFEQFF. In nucleotides, the CDR3 is TGTGCCAGCAGCTCTACAGGGTTTGAGCAGTTCTTC.

The chain links TRBV7-3 to TRBJ1-5; no clear D gene. V lost 5 bases and J 5 bases, leaving 10 bases between the germline ends. There are 13 residues in the CDR3. The germline V gene encodes CDR1 SGHTA and CDR2 FQGTGA. CDR3 amino acids: CASSLLPDQPQHF. CDR3 DNA sequence: TGTGCCAGCAGCCTACTCCCGGATCAGCCCCAGCATTTT.